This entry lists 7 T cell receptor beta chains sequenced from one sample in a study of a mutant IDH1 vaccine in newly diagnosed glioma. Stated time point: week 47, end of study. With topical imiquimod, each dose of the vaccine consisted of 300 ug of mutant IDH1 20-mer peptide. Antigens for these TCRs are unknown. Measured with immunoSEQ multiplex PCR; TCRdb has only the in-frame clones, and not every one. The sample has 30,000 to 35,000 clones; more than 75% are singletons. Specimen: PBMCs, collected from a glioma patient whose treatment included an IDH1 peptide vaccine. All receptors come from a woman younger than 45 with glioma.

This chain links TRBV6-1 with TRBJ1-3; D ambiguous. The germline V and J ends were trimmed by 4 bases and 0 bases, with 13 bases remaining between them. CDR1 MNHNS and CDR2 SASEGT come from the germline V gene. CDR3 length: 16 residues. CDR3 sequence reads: CASSVSFSGSGNTIYF. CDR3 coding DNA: TGTGCCAGCAGTGTGAGTTTTTCGGGCTCTGGAAACACCATATATTTT.

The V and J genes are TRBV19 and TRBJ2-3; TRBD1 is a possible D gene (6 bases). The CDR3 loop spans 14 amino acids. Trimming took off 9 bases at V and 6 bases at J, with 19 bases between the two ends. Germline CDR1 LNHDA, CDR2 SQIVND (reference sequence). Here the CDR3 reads CASHPGAGVDTQYF. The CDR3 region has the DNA TGTGCCAGCCATCCCGGGGCAGGGGTGGATACGCAGTATTTT.

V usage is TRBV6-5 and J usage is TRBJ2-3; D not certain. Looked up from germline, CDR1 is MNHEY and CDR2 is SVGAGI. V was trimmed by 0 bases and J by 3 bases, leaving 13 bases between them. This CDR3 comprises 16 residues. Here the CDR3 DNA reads TGTGCCAGCAGTTACTCGAGTCTTGGCGGAACAGATACGCAGTATTTT. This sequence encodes CASSYSSLGGTDTQYF.

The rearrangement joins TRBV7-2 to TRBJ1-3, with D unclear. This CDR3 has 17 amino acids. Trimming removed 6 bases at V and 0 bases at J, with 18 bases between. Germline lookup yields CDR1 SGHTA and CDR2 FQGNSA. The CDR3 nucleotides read TGTGCCAGCAGGTCCTTTCCCGGGTCTCGCTCTGGAAACACCATATATTTT. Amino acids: CASRSFPGSRSGNTIYF.

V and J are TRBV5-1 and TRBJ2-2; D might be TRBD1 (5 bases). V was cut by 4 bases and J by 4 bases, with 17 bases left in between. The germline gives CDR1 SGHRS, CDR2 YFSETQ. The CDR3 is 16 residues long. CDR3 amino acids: CASSLTPTGGTGELFF. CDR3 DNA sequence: TGCGCCAGCAGCCTCACTCCTACAGGCGGCACCGGGGAGCTGTTTTTT.

CDR3 DNA sequence: TGTGCCAGCAGCCGCGGGGAACAGCCCCAGCATTTT. This encodes CASSRGEQPQHF. V usage is TRBV5-6 and J usage is TRBJ1-5; no reliable D call. Germline assignment: CDR1 SGHDT and CDR2 YYEEEE. The V end was cut by 4 bases, the J end by 7 bases, with 9 bases between. This CDR3 contains 12 residues.

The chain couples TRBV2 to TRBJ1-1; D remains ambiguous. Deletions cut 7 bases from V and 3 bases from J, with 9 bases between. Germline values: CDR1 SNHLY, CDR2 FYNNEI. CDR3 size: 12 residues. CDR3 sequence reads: CASMFVYTEAFF. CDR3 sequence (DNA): TGTGCCAGCATGTTTGTTTACACTGAAGCTTTCTTT.